The 13 T cell receptor beta chains below were found in one sample sequenced in a study of beta chain features in type 1 diabetes. The study reverse transcribed the entire isolated RNA, so it sequenced expressed TCRB transcripts. Only in-frame clones appear in the TCRdb table, and some are missing; sequencing was by immunoSEQ multiplex PCR. This sample has approximately 170,000 clones, with 7.8% found just once. These receptors' targets are unknown. Study-wide results and caveats: Among all four CD4+ subsets, Type 1 diabetes patients had TCRB CDR3s that were moderately but significantly shorter.

The sample comprised central memory CD4+ T cells from blood. These receptors were obtained from a middle-aged woman with type 1 diabetes.

The V and J genes are TRBV18 and TRBJ2-5, with D tentatively TRBD1 (6 bases). V lost 6 bases, J lost 4 bases, and 21 bases lay in between. CDR3 length equals 16 residues. Germline values: CDR1 KGHSH, CDR2 LQKENI. CDR3 amino acids: CASSPEDLGAGETQYF. CDR3 DNA sequence: TGTGCCAGCTCTCCTGAAGATCTGGGGGCCGGAGAGACCCAGTACTTC.

The V gene is TRBV28, the J gene TRBJ2-7, with 9 bases aligning to TRBD1. Losses at the gene ends were 2 bases for V and 5 bases for J; bases not matched to a gene: 4. CDR1 and CDR2 (germline): MDHEN, SYDVKM. There are 14 residues in the CDR3. The CDR3 nucleotides read TGTGCCAGCAGTTTAGCCCGGGACAGGGACGAGCAGTACTTC. This gives the protein CASSLARDRDEQYF. Full variable domain (outside the CDR3, taken from reference TRBV28 and TRBJ2-7): DVKVTQSSRYLVKRTGEKVFLECVQDMDHENMFWYRQDPGLGLRLIYFSYDVKMKEKGDIPEGYSVSREKKERFSLILESASTNQTSMYLCASSLARDRDEQYFGPGTRLTVT.

This clone was seen only a few times. This chain joins TRBV7-3 and TRBJ1-1; tentatively, D is TRBD1 (5 bases). V lost 5 bases and J lost 4, with 14 bases in between. CDR1 SGHTA and CDR2 FQGTGA come from the germline V gene. This CDR3 has 14 amino acids. The CDR3 reads CASSPTRESTEAFF. Here the CDR3 DNA reads TGTGCCAGCAGCCCAACCAGGGAAAGCACTGAAGCTTTCTTT.

This clone occurred many times. J is TRBJ2-3 and V is TRBV29-1; D call uncertain. CDR3 length: 11 residues. V shed 7 bases and J shed 4 bases, with 9 bases lying between them. CDR1 is SQVTM and CDR2 is ANQGSEA in the germline V gene. The CDR3 loop is CSDRSADTQYF. CDR3 sequence (DNA): TGCAGCGATAGGAGCGCAGATACGCAGTATTTT.

The CDR3: CASSVSSGSHQETQYF. The CDR3 DNA reads as TGTGCCAGCAGCGTATCGTCCGGTAGCCACCAAGAGACCCAGTACTTC. V is TRBV9 and J is TRBJ2-5; D unclear. Trimming took off 1 base at V and 0 bases at J, with 13 bases between the two ends. CDR1 is SGDLS and CDR2 is YYNGEE in the germline V gene. The CDR3 is 16 amino acids.

The rearrangement links TRBV9 to TRBJ2-3; 11 bases are a match to TRBD2. The CDR3 is 17 amino acids. Germline V gives CDR1 SGDLS, CDR2 YYNGEE. Unmatched junction bases numbered 7, after V lost 3 bases and J lost 1 base. The CDR3 DNA reads as TGTGCCAGCAGCGAACAACTAGCGGGGGATGGCACAGATACGCAGTATTTT. It yields the protein CASSEQLAGDGTDTQYF.

This clone has just a few counts. The rearrangement joins TRBV6-8 to TRBJ1-2; D might be TRBD1 (6 bases). There are 16 residues in the CDR3. Between the trimmed V and J ends, which lost 6 bases and 0 bases, there was a span of 17 bases. Germline CDR1 is MNHGY and CDR2 is SAAAGT. DNA for the CDR3: TGTGCCAGCAGCCGAGGGACACTTAGAGCTAACTATGGCTACACCTTC. Amino acids: CASSRGTLRANYGYTF.

V is TRBV18 and J is TRBJ2-7; TRBD1 aligns across 7 bases. Germline CDR1 and CDR2: KGHSH and LQKENI. J gave up 5 bases and V 0 bases, and 1 base lay outside the gene matches. This CDR3 region has 13 residues. In DNA form, the CDR3 reads TGTGCCAGCTCACCACCAGGGGGCAACGAGCAGTACTTC. Residues: CASSPPGGNEQYF.

In its sample, this clone was seen a few times. The V call is TRBV28, the J call TRBJ2-1; TRBD1 matches at 10 bases. J was trimmed by 4 bases and V by 4 bases; bases with no gene match: 4. This CDR3 contains 15 residues. Germline CDR1 is MDHEN and CDR2 is SYDVKM. CDR3 region: CASSSGTGVYNEQFF. As DNA, the CDR3 is TGTGCCAGCAGTTCCGGGACAGGGGTATACAATGAGCAGTTCTTC.

V usage is TRBV6-5 and J usage is TRBJ2-2; D may be TRBD1 (5 bases). V lost 7 bases to trimming and J lost 5 bases, with 8 bases between them. This CDR3 region has 12 residues. Germline V gene sequence: CDR1 MNHEY, CDR2 SVGAGI. The CDR3 coding sequence is TGTGCCAGCACCCAGGGTACCGGGGAGCTGTTTTTT. This sequence encodes CASTQGTGELFF.

This chain joins TRBV29-1 and TRBJ2-7, with 8 nucleotides matching TRBD1. With V trimmed by 0 bases and J by 5 bases, 3 bases remained unmatched. There are 13 residues in the CDR3. Germline-derived CDR1 and CDR2 are SQVTM and ANQGSEA. The CDR3 is CSVEERQGHEQYF. CDR3 coding DNA: TGCAGCGTTGAAGAGAGACAGGGGCACGAGCAGTACTTC.

This sequence joins TRBV7-8 and TRBJ1-5; D remains unclear. The V gene lost 4 bases and the J gene lost 5 bases, with 12 bases spanning the gap. Looked up from germline, CDR1 is SGHVS and CDR2 is FQNEAQ. CDR3 length equals 14 residues. This CDR3 is CASSYTLRDQPQHF. In DNA, the CDR3 is TGTGCCAGCAGCTATACCCTGAGGGATCAGCCCCAGCATTTT. The full variable domain, its missing parts supplied by reference TRBV7-8 and TRBJ1-5, is GAGVSQSPRYKVAKRGQDVALRCDPISGHVSLFWYQQALGQGPEFLTYFQNEAQLDKSGLPSDRFFAERPEGSVSTLKIQRTQQEDSAVYLCASSYTLRDQPQHFGDGTRLSIL.

There are a few counts of this clone. The gene calls are TRBV7-9 and TRBJ1-2; D unclear. Trimming shortened V by 1 base and J by 3 bases, and 9 bases separated the two germline ends. Germline CDR1 is SEHNR and CDR2 is FQNEAQ (reference sequence). This CDR3 region has 14 residues. The CDR3 DNA is TGTGCCAGCAGCTTAGGAGCGGATTACTATGGCTACACCTTC. It encodes CASSLGADYYGYTF.